The source of this T cell receptor beta chain is a study of untreated major depressive disorder. The method was immunoSEQ multiplex PCR; TCRdb's version includes in-frame clones alone and lacks a portion of them. The sample includes roughly 17,000 clones, roughly 90% seen only once; the top ten take 0.6%. Germline CDR1 reads GTSNPN; CDR2 reads SVGIG (reference sequence). This CDR3 is 15 amino acids long. Unmatched junction bases numbered 12, after V lost 4 bases and J lost 7 bases. In regard to this clone: As yet, its antigen is unknown.

Study-wide results and caveats: Depressed patients' CD4+ T cells carried increased TRBV05-01 (Vbeta 5.1) usage versus control CD4+ T cells.

The clonotype was recovered from a woman in her thirties or forties with major depressive disorder. This rearrangement joins TRBV30 to TRBJ2-1; 8 bases fit TRBD2. Sequencing used CD4+ T cells from PBMCs. In DNA, the CDR3 is TGTGCCTGGACCGAGGACGCTAGCGGGTGGAATGAGCAGTTCTTC. It encodes CAWTEDASGWNEQFF. Together with reference TRBV30 and TRBJ2-1, the CDR3 gives the full variable domain: SQTIHQWPATLVQPVGSPLSLECTVEGTSNPNLYWYRQAAGRGLQLLFYSVGIGQISSEVPQNLSASRPQDRQFILSSKKLLLSDSGFYLCAWTEDASGWNEQFFGPGTRLTVL.